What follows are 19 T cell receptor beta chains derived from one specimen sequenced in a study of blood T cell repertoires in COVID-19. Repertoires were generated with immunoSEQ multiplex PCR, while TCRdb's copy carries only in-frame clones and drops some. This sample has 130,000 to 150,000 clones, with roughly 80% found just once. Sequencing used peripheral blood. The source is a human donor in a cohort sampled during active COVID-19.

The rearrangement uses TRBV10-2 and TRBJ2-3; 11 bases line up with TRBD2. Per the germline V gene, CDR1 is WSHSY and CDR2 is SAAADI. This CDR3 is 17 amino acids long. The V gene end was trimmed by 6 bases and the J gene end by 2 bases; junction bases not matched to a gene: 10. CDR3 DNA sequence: TGCGCCAGCAGGCGTAGCGGGGGGGGGCGGGCCACAGATACGCAGTATTTT. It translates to CASRRSGGGRATDTQYF.

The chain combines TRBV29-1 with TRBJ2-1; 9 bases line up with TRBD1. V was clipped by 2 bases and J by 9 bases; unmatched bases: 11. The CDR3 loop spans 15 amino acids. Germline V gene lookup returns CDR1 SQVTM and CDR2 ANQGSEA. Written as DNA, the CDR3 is TGCAGCGTTGAATCTCGGGACAGGGCTTTGCGTGAGCAGTTCTTC. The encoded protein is CSVESRDRALREQFF.

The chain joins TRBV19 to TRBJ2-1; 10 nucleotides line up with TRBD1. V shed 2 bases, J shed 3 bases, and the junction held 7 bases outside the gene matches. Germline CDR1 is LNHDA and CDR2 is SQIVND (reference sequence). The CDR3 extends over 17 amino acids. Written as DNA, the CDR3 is TGTGCCAGTAGTATAAGGGGACAGGGGCCCAACTACAATGAGCAGTTCTTC. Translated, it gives CASSIRGQGPNYNEQFF.

CDR3 in DNA: TGCAGTGCTAGTAGGGGCTACGAGCAGTACTTC. Translating it yields CSASRGYEQYF. This sequence joins TRBV20-1 and TRBJ2-7, with D possibly being TRBD1 (5 bases). The CDR3 spans 11 residues. CDR1 and CDR2 (germline): DFQATT, SNEGSKA (reference sequence). With 3 bases removed from V and 3 bases from J, the gap between germline ends came to 6 bases.

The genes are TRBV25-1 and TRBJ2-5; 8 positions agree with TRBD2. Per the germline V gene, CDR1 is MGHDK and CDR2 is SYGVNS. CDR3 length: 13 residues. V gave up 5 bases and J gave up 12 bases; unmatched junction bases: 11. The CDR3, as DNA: TGTGCCAGCAGTCTAGGTCTAGCGGGCGCAAAGTACTTC. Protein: CASSLGLAGAKYF.

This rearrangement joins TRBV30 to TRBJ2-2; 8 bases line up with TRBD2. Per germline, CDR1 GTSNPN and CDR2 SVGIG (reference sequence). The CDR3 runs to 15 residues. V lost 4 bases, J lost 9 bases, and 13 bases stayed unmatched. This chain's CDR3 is CAWTPVGLGFRELFF. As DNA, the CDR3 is TGTGCCTGGACCCCCGTGGGACTAGGGTTCCGGGAGCTGTTTTTT.

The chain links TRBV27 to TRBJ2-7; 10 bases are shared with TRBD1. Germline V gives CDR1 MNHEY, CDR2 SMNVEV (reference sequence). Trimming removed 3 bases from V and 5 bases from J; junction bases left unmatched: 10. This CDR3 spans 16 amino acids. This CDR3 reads CASSLGQGQGVHEQYF. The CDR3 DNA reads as TGTGCCAGCAGTTTGGGTCAAGGACAGGGGGTCCACGAGCAGTACTTC.

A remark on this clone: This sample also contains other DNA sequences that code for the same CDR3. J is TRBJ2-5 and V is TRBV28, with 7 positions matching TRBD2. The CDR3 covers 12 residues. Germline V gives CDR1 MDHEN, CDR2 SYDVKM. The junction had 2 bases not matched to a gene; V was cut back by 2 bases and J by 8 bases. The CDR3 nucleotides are TGTGCCAGCAGTTTACTAGCGGAAACCCAGTACTTC. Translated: CASSLLAETQYF.

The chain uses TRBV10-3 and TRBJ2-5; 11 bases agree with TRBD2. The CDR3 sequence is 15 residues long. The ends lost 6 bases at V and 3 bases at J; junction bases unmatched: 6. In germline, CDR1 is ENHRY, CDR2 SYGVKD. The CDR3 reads CAIRAPGLAEETQYF. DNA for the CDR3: TGTGCCATCAGAGCCCCGGGACTAGCGGAAGAGACCCAGTACTTC.

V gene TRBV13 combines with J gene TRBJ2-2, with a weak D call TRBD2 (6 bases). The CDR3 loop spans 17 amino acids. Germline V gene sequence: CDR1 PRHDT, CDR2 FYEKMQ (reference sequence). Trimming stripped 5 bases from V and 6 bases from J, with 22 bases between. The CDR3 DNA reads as TGTGCCAGCAGCACCCGGGACTCCCTCTTCGGATCCGGGGAGCTGTTTTTT. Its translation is CASSTRDSLFGSGELFF.

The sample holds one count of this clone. As DNA, the CDR3 is TGTGCCAGCAGCTTAAGGGGGCTGTACAATGAGCAGTTCTTC. Its protein is CASSLRGLYNEQFF. This chain connects TRBV7-8 to TRBJ2-1; 7 bases align to TRBD1. Per germline, CDR1 SGHVS and CDR2 FQNEAQ. V was pared by 2 bases and J by 4 bases, with 2 bases of the junction left unmatched. This CDR3 is 14 amino acids long.

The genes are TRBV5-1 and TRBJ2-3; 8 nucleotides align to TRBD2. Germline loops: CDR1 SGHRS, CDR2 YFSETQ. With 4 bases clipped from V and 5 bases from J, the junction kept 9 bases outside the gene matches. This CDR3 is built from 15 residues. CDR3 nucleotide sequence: TGCGCCAGCAGCCCGGAAAGCGGGAGTAAAGATACGCAGTATTTT. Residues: CASSPESGSKDTQYF.

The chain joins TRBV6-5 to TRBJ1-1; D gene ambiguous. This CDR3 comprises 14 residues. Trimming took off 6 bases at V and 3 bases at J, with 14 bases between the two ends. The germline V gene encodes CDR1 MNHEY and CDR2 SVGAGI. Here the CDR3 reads CASRPGRRDTEAFF. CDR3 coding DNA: TGTGCCAGCAGACCCGGGAGACGGGACACTGAAGCTTTCTTT.

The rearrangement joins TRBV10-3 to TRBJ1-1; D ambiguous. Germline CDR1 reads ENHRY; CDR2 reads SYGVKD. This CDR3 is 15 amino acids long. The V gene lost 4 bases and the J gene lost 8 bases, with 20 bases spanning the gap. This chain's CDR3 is CAISASSDGTWEAFF. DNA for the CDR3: TGTGCCATCAGTGCATCTAGTGACGGTACCTGGGAAGCTTTCTTT.

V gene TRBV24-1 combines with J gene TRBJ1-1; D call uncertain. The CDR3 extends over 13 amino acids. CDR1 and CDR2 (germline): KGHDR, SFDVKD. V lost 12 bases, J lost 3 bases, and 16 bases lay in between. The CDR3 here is CADRGGYDTEAFF. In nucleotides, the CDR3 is TGTGCCGACCGCGGAGGGTATGACACTGAAGCTTTCTTT.

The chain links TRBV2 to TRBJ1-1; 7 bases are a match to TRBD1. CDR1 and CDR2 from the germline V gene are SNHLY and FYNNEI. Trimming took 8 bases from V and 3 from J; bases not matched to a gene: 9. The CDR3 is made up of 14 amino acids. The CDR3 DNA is TGTGCCAGCTACAGGGGCCCCGCTGACACTGAAGCTTTCTTT. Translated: CASYRGPADTEAFF. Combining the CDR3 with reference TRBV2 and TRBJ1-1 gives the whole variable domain EPEVTQTPSHQVTQMGQEVILRCVPISNHLYFYWYRQILGQKVEFLVSFYNNEISEKSEIFDDQFSVERPDGSNFTLKIRSTKLEDSAMYFCASYRGPADTEAFFGQGTRLTVV.

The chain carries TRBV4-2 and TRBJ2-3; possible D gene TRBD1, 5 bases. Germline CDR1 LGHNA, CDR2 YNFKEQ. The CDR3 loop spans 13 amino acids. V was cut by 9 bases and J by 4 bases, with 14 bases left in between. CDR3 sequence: CASTSGNADTQYF. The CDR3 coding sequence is TGTGCCAGTACCTCAGGGAACGCAGATACGCAGTATTTT.

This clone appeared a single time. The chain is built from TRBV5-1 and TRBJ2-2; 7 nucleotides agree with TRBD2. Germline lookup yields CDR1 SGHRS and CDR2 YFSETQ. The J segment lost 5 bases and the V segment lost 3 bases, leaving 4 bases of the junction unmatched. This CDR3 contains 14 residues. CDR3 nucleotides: TGCGCCAGCAGCTCGCAGGGAGGGACCGGGGAGCTGTTTTTT. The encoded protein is CASSSQGGTGELFF.

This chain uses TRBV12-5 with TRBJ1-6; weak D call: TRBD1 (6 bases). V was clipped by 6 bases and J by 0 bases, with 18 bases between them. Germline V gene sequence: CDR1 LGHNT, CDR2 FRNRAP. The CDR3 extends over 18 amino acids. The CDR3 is CASGSLSGQSSYNSPLHF. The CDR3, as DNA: TGTGCTAGTGGCTCTCTCTCAGGACAGAGCTCCTATAATTCACCCCTCCACTTT.